The rows below give T cell receptor beta chains drawn from one sample of a study of regulatory T cells in long-lasting Graves disease. In TCRdb, the multiplex PCR reads were re-called with MiXCR into one record per CDR3 protein. The sample includes more than 300,000 distinct CDR3 sequences, 15% to 20% seen only once; the top ten take 20%. The sample also formed part of further work on T cells in Graves' hyperthyroidism and ophthalmopathy.

Here the sequenced sample was peripheral blood mononuclear cells (PBMCs), taken at new diagnosis, from a patient treated with antithyroid drugs. Receptor source: a woman between 18 and 29 years old with Graves disease. The CDR3 runs from the conserved cysteine through the conserved F or W. Each record gives: J gene, V gene, D gene, clone size, CDR3 protein, CDR3 DNA. A D gene is named only where the DNA matches it firmly. Clone size, where shown, is once, few, many, or a class for clones that have expanded.

j_call: TRBJ1-4
v_call: TRBV2
d_call: .
clone_size: .
cdr3_aa: CASSDPGQAGKLFF
cdr3_nt: TGTGCCAGCAGTGACCCTGGCCAAGCTGGAAAACTGTTTTTT

j_call: TRBJ1-1
v_call: TRBV3-1
d_call: .
clone_size: .
cdr3_aa: CASSPIRGGAEAFF
cdr3_nt: TGTGCCAGCAGCCCAATTCGAGGGGGAGCTGAAGCTTTCTTT

j_call: TRBJ1-4
v_call: TRBV2
d_call: .
clone_size: many
cdr3_aa: CASSVDGSNEKLFF
cdr3_nt: TGTGCCAGCAGCGTGGACGGTAGTAATGAAAAACTGTTTTTT

j_call: TRBJ2-4
v_call: TRBV6-2/TRBV6-3
d_call: TRBD1
clone_size: few
cdr3_aa: CASSYAGTGGNIQYF
cdr3_nt: TGTGCCAGCAGTTACGCTGGGACAGGGGGCAACATTCAGTACTTC

j_call: TRBJ2-7
v_call: TRBV12-3/TRBV12-4
d_call: .
clone_size: many
cdr3_aa: CASSVGVYEQYF
cdr3_nt: TGTGCCAGCAGTGTAGGGGTCTACGAGCAGTACTTC

j_call: TRBJ1-2
v_call: TRBV30
d_call: TRBD1
clone_size: many
cdr3_aa: CAWSGTGTGYTF
cdr3_nt: TGTGCCTGGAGTGGGACAGGGACTGGCTACACCTTC

j_call: TRBJ1-3
v_call: TRBV2
d_call: .
clone_size: many
cdr3_aa: CASSELGNTIYF
cdr3_nt: TGTGCCAGCAGTGAGTTGGGGAACACCATATATTTT

j_call: TRBJ2-7
v_call: TRBV18
d_call: .
clone_size: many
cdr3_aa: CASSPYNWGQRNYEQYF
cdr3_nt: TGTGCCAGCTCACCCTACAACTGGGGACAAAGGAACTACGAGCAGTACTTC

j_call: TRBJ1-2
v_call: TRBV27
d_call: TRBD1
clone_size: few
cdr3_aa: CASSFRDRGLYGYTF
cdr3_nt: TGTGCCAGCAGTTTCCGGGACAGGGGGCTATATGGCTACACCTTC

j_call: TRBJ1-1
v_call: TRBV29-1
d_call: .
clone_size: few
cdr3_aa: CSVDPGLGNTEAFF
cdr3_nt: TGCAGCGTTGATCCGGGATTGGGCAACACTGAAGCTTTCTTT

j_call: TRBJ1-2
v_call: TRBV3-1
d_call: .
clone_size: once
cdr3_aa: CASSQGAGINFYGYTF
cdr3_nt: TGTGCCAGCAGCCAAGGAGCAGGGATAAACTTCTATGGCTACACCTTC

j_call: TRBJ1-2
v_call: TRBV2
d_call: .
clone_size: .
cdr3_aa: CAGSASPYGYTF
cdr3_nt: TGTGCCGGCAGTGCCTCACCGTATGGCTACACCTTC

j_call: TRBJ2-2
v_call: TRBV6-1
d_call: TRBD1
clone_size: many
cdr3_aa: CASLQTGRGSGELFF
cdr3_nt: TGTGCCAGCCTACAAACGGGCAGGGGGAGCGGGGAGCTGTTTTTT

j_call: TRBJ2-1
v_call: TRBV3-1
d_call: .
clone_size: many
cdr3_aa: CASTLRAIQFF
cdr3_nt: TGTGCCAGCACCCTTCGGGCCATACAGTTCTTC

j_call: TRBJ2-6
v_call: TRBV20-1
d_call: .
clone_size: .
cdr3_aa: CSARVGGSGANVLTF
cdr3_nt: TGCAGTGCTAGAGTCGGGGGCTCTGGGGCCAACGTCCTGACTTTC

j_call: TRBJ1-3
v_call: TRBV30
d_call: .
clone_size: many
cdr3_aa: CAWSVGGNTIYF
cdr3_nt: TGTGCCTGGAGTGTAGGGGGGAACACCATATATTTT

j_call: TRBJ2-2
v_call: TRBV20-1
d_call: .
clone_size: few
cdr3_aa: CSARSGYLPTGELFF
cdr3_nt: TGCAGTGCTAGGTCAGGGTATCTTCCGACCGGGGAGCTGTTTTTT

j_call: TRBJ2-3
v_call: TRBV18
d_call: .
clone_size: many
cdr3_aa: CASSPSRGLDTQYF
cdr3_nt: TGTGCCAGCTCACCTTCCAGGGGTTTGGATACGCAGTATTTT

j_call: TRBJ2-3
v_call: TRBV7-7
d_call: TRBD2
clone_size: .
cdr3_aa: CASSAGLAGTDTQYF
cdr3_nt: TGTGCTAGCAGCGCGGGACTAGCGGGGACAGATACGCAGTATTTT

j_call: TRBJ2-1
v_call: TRBV7-2
d_call: TRBD2
clone_size: many
cdr3_aa: CASSLTSGRPSYNEQFF
cdr3_nt: TGTGCCAGCAGCTTAACTAGCGGGAGGCCCTCCTACAATGAGCAGTTCTTC

j_call: TRBJ2-7
v_call: TRBV18
d_call: TRBD2
clone_size: many
cdr3_aa: CASSSTSGGLYEQYF
cdr3_nt: TGTGCCAGCTCATCAACTAGCGGGGGACTGTACGAGCAGTACTTC

j_call: TRBJ2-5
v_call: TRBV5-4
d_call: TRBD1
clone_size: .
cdr3_aa: CASSSRGRAETQYF
cdr3_nt: TGTGCCAGCAGCTCCAGGGGGCGGGCGGAGACCCAGTACTTC

j_call: TRBJ2-1
v_call: TRBV4-2
d_call: .
clone_size: .
cdr3_aa: CASSPLGESFYNEQFF
cdr3_nt: TGTGCCAGCAGCCCCCTCGGCGAGAGTTTTTACAATGAGCAGTTCTTC

j_call: TRBJ2-7
v_call: TRBV5-1
d_call: TRBD1
clone_size: .
cdr3_aa: CASSLGRTGSTEQYF
cdr3_nt: TGCGCCAGCAGCTTAGGCAGGACAGGGTCGACCGAGCAGTACTTC

j_call: TRBJ1-4
v_call: TRBV12-3/TRBV12-4
d_call: .
clone_size: many
cdr3_aa: CASSPPAGGEKLFF
cdr3_nt: TGTGCCAGCAGTCCCCCGGCGGGGGGTGAAAAACTGTTTTTT

j_call: TRBJ2-3
v_call: TRBV29-1
d_call: .
clone_size: many
cdr3_aa: CSVDDSLSTDTQYF
cdr3_nt: TGCAGCGTTGATGACAGCCTTAGCACAGATACGCAGTATTTT

j_call: TRBJ1-2
v_call: TRBV5-1
d_call: TRBD1
clone_size: many
cdr3_aa: CASRGTGEVGYTF
cdr3_nt: TGCGCCAGCAGAGGAACAGGGGAAGTTGGCTACACCTTC